The 27 T cell receptor beta chains below all came from one sample that was sequenced in a study of T cell repertoires in cytomegalovirus infection. MiXCR, run by TCRdb on the reads, gives a single entry per CDR3 protein. Of roughly 720,000 distinct CDR3 sequences listed, roughly 35% are singletons. Specimen: PBMCs. These receptors were obtained from a human donor in good health (CMV status not recorded). Some clones in this sample may be carry-over from other donors' samples.

V is TRBV7-9 and J is TRBJ2-7; TRBD1 aligns across 9 bases. The CDR3 covers 14 residues. Germline V gene sequence: CDR1 SEHNR, CDR2 FQNEAQ (reference sequence). Losses at the gene ends were 8 bases for V and 2 bases for J; bases not matched to a gene: 7. As DNA, the CDR3 is TGTGCCAGCGGAACGGACAGGGGAACCTACGAGCAGTACTTC. It yields the protein CASGTDRGTYEQYF.

The rearrangement joins TRBV29-1 to TRBJ2-1, with a weak D call TRBD2 (6 bases). The CDR3 covers 14 residues. Germline CDR1 and CDR2: SQVTM and ANQGSEA. Trimming shortened V by 7 bases and J by 0 bases, and 13 bases separated the two germline ends. The CDR3 region is CSDNLARSYNEQFF. As DNA, the CDR3 is TGCAGCGACAACCTAGCGCGCTCCTACAATGAGCAGTTCTTC.

The chain couples TRBV27 to TRBJ2-7; TRBD1 matches at 9 bases. Germline CDR1 MNHEY, CDR2 SMNVEV (reference sequence). The CDR3 consists of 15 residues. Germline trimming cut 6 bases from V and 3 bases from J; bases unmatched to any gene: 9. CDR3 nucleotide sequence: TGTGCCAGCAGCCGTCGGGACAGGGACGACTACGAGCAGTACTTC. Encoded protein: CASSRRDRDDYEQYF.

V and J are TRBV5-1 and TRBJ2-7; D is perhaps TRBD1 (6 bases). The CDR3 covers 14 residues. Germline V gene lookup returns CDR1 SGHRS and CDR2 YFSETQ. Trimming removed 4 bases at V and 3 bases at J, with 14 bases between. CDR3 DNA: TGCGCCAGCAGCGTATCCCGGGACATCTACGAGCAGTACTTC. Translated: CASSVSRDIYEQYF.

This clonotype was observed at least ten times. The V and J genes are TRBV11-2 and TRBJ1-2; TRBD1 aligns across 9 bases. The germline V gene encodes CDR1 SGHAT and CDR2 FQNNGV. The junction had 4 bases not matched to a gene; V was cut back by 4 bases and J by 7 bases. The CDR3 totals 13 residues. The chain's CDR3 is CASSSQGALGYTF. CDR3 bases: TGTGCCAGCAGCTCACAGGGGGCTCTTGGCTACACCTTC. Full variable domain (remainder filled in from reference TRBV11-2 and TRBJ1-2): EAGVAQSPRYKIIEKRQSVAFWCNPISGHATLYWYQQILGQGPKLLIQFQNNGVVDDSQLPKDRFSAERLKGVDSTLKIQPAKLEDSAVYLCASSSQGALGYTFGSGTRLTVV.

The table lists this clonotype with a few counts. The V gene is TRBV13, the J gene TRBJ1-1, with unresolved D. The CDR3 runs 15 residues. Trimming took off 3 bases at V and 0 bases at J, with 11 bases between the two ends. Per germline, CDR1 PRHDT and CDR2 FYEKMQ (reference sequence). The CDR3 is CASSFQRRLNTEAFF. Written as DNA, the CDR3 is TGTGCCAGCAGCTTTCAACGACGGTTGAACACTGAAGCTTTCTTT. The entire variable domain, with the rest obtained from reference TRBV13 and TRBJ1-1, is as follows: AAGVIQSPRHLIKEKRETATLKCYPIPRHDTVYWYQQGPGQDPQFLISFYEKMQSDKGSIPDRFSAQQFSDYHSELNMSSLELGDSALYFCASSFQRRLNTEAFFGQGTRLTVV.

Only a few counts were recorded for this clonotype. The chain recombines TRBV5-1 with TRBJ2-7; D possibly corresponds to TRBD2 (5 bases). This CDR3 is 15 amino acids long. V was cut by 0 bases and J by 3 bases, with 13 bases left in between. CDR1 and CDR2 (germline): SGHRS, YFSETQ. The CDR3 DNA follows: TGCGCCAGCAGCTTGGACGCCGGACTCCTCTACGAGCAGTACTTC. Protein sequence: CASSLDAGLLYEQYF.

The sample holds many counts of this clonotype. The chain couples TRBV7-2 to TRBJ2-7; D is undetermined. V lost 3 bases, J lost 2 bases, and 14 bases lay in between. The CDR3 is 15 residues long. Germline lookup yields CDR1 SGHTA and CDR2 FQGNSA. The CDR3: CASSFGRASTYEQYF. CDR3 DNA: TGTGCCAGCAGCTTCGGACGGGCCTCGACCTACGAGCAGTACTTC.

The chain links TRBV6-2 or TRBV6-3 to TRBJ2-5; no definite D call. The V end was cut by 4 bases, the J end by 5 bases, with 14 bases between. Looked up from germline, CDR1 is MNHEY and CDR2 is SVGEGT. CDR3 length: 14 residues. CDR3 sequence reads: CASSSIEAFETQYF. In DNA form, the CDR3 reads TGTGCCAGCAGTTCAATAGAGGCTTTTGAGACCCAGTACTTC.

This chain joins TRBV11-2 and TRBJ2-1; TRBD2 matches 8 bases. Germline loops: CDR1 SGHAT, CDR2 FQNNGV. This CDR3 is 17 amino acids long. V lost 2 bases and J lost 7; bases outside the gene matches: 13. CDR3 sequence reads: CASSLTRNSGELNEQFF. The CDR3 coding sequence is TGTGCCAGCAGCTTAACCCGGAATAGCGGGGAACTGAATGAGCAGTTCTTC.

This clonotype was observed a few times. The V and J genes are TRBV12-3 or TRBV12-4 and TRBJ1-3; TRBD1 might be the D (6 bases). This CDR3 is 13 amino acids long. V was cut by 6 bases and J by 11 bases, with 17 bases left in between. CDR3 protein: CASSLGGGTAIYF. CDR3 nucleotides: TGTGCCAGCAGCCTAGGGGGGGGGACCGCCATATATTTT.

This clonotype was seen a handful of times. This rearrangement joins TRBV7-9 to TRBJ1-4, with TRBD1 identical over 8 bases. The CDR3 is made up of 16 amino acids. V lost 5 bases and J lost 5; bases outside the gene matches: 10. The germline gives CDR1 SEHNR, CDR2 FQNEAQ (reference sequence). The CDR3 DNA sequence: TGTGCCAGCAGCGACCGCGGACAGGGTTCCAATGAAAAACTGTTTTTT. Translation gives CASSDRGQGSNEKLFF.

This clonotype was observed a few times. The chain employs TRBV29-1 and TRBJ1-2; no clear D. V shed 2 bases and J shed 0 bases, with 7 bases lying between them. This CDR3 has 13 residues. CDR1 SQVTM and CDR2 ANQGSEA come from the germline V gene. The CDR3 sequence is CSVEPLTNYGYTF. The CDR3 region has the DNA TGCAGCGTTGAACCTCTAACTAACTATGGCTACACCTTC.

A few counts support this clonotype. The chain combines TRBV7-3 with TRBJ1-1; no reliable D call. Trimming left V 0 bases short and J 1 base short, with 9 bases between. Looked up from germline, CDR1 is SGHTA and CDR2 is FQGTGA. CDR3 length: 15 amino acids. The CDR3 spells CASSLTVGGNTEAFF. The CDR3 region has the DNA TGTGCCAGCAGCTTAACCGTCGGAGGGAACACTGAAGCTTTCTTT.

The genes are TRBV19 and TRBJ2-5; maybe TRBD1 (5 bases). The CDR3 contains 14 residues. V dropped 6 bases and J dropped 5 bases, with 16 bases sitting between them. CDR1 LNHDA and CDR2 SQIVND come from the germline V gene (reference sequence). This CDR3 reads CASRNRGSMETQYF. The CDR3 DNA reads as TGTGCCAGTAGGAATAGGGGCAGTATGGAGACCCAGTACTTC.

The chain carries TRBV6-6 and TRBJ1-2; D is unclear. This CDR3 has 13 residues. Germline loops: CDR1 MNHNY, CDR2 SVGAGI (reference sequence). Trimming shortened V by 6 bases and J by 1 base, and 9 bases separated the two germline ends. The CDR3 coding sequence is TGTGCCAGCAGCAGAGAGATTAACTATGGCTACACCTTC. It codes for CASSREINYGYTF.

This sequence joins TRBV20-1 and TRBJ2-7, with 9 bases that match TRBD2. Germline lookup yields CDR1 DFQATT and CDR2 SNEGSKA (reference sequence). Trimming cost V 7 bases and J 0 bases; bases outside gene matches: 7. The CDR3 runs to 14 residues. The CDR3 DNA sequence: TGCAGTGTCCCGGGACTAGCAGTCTCCTACGAGCAGTACTTC. This translates into CSVPGLAVSYEQYF.

The V and J genes are TRBV28 and TRBJ1-3; 8 nucleotides match TRBD1. The CDR3 extends over 16 amino acids. Germline V lookup: CDR1 MDHEN, CDR2 SYDVKM. J lost 0 bases, V lost 7 bases, and 8 bases had no gene match. Here the CDR3 reads CASNRDRTYSGNTIYF. DNA for the CDR3: TGTGCCAGCAATCGGGACAGGACCTACTCTGGAAACACCATATATTTT.

This clonotype turned up a few times. The gene calls are TRBV28 and TRBJ1-5; perhaps TRBD1 as D (6 bases). Trimming took 6 bases from V and 8 from J, leaving 26 bases between them. Germline CDR1 reads MDHEN; CDR2 reads SYDVKM. This CDR3 region has 17 residues. This CDR3 is CASRSRVQGRGYEPQHF. The CDR3 nucleotides read TGTGCCAGCAGATCCCGAGTACAGGGTAGGGGTTATGAGCCCCAGCATTTT.

This clonotype was detected only a few times. The rearrangement joins TRBV28 to TRBJ1-2; D is unclear. Trimming stripped 5 bases from V and 3 bases from J, with 7 bases between. Germline loops: CDR1 MDHEN, CDR2 SYDVKM. This CDR3 is 12 amino acids long. CDR3 sequence (DNA): TGTGCCAGCAGTCAAATTTACTATGGCTACACCTTC. As protein: CASSQIYYGYTF.

This clonotype was picked up a small number of times. The V and J genes are TRBV28 and TRBJ2-6, with 7 bases lining up with TRBD2. The CDR3 is 16 residues long. V gave up 6 bases and J gave up 2 bases; unmatched junction bases: 7. The germline V gene has CDR1 MDHEN and CDR2 SYDVKM. The CDR3 sequence is CASSSAGTPGANVLTF. CDR3 nucleotides: TGTGCCAGCAGCTCAGCGGGAACCCCTGGGGCCAACGTCCTGACTTTC.

J is TRBJ1-5 and V is TRBV28; D not certain. V lost 7 bases, J lost 0 bases, and 10 bases lay in between. This CDR3 comprises 14 residues. Germline-derived CDR1 and CDR2 are MDHEN and SYDVKM. Written as DNA, the CDR3 is TGTGCCAGCATGCGGGGAGGTAGCAATCAGCCCCAGCATTTT. Translating gives CASMRGGSNQPQHF. Full variable domain (remainder filled in from reference TRBV28 and TRBJ1-5): DVKVTQSSRYLVKRTGEKVFLECVQDMDHENMFWYRQDPGLGLRLIYFSYDVKMKEKGDIPEGYSVSREKKERFSLILESASTNQTSMYLCASMRGGSNQPQHFGDGTRLSIL.

The chain recombines TRBV5-4 with TRBJ2-2; 8 positions match TRBD2. The V and J ends lost 4 bases and 6 bases, in that order; junction bases with no gene match: 11. The V gene's germline CDR1 is SGHNT and CDR2 YYREEE (reference sequence). CDR3 length equals 16 residues. CDR3 nucleotide sequence: TGTGCCAGCAGCCCGGGCATTGCGGGAGGCGCCGGGGAGCTGTTTTTT. Protein: CASSPGIAGGAGELFF.

This sequence joins TRBV27 and TRBJ1-6; 9 positions match TRBD1. The CDR3 totals 17 residues. CDR1 is MNHEY, CDR2 SMNVEV, per germline (reference sequence). Trimming cost V 3 bases and J 5 bases; bases outside gene matches: 8. The CDR3 loop is CASSFFRTGEDNSPLHF. The DNA for the CDR3 is TGTGCCAGCAGTTTTTTCAGGACAGGGGAGGATAATTCACCCCTCCACTTT.

This clonotype appeared many times. The genes are TRBV7-2 and TRBJ2-5; TRBD1 or TRBD2 may be the D gene (5 bases each). CDR3 size: 18 residues. From germline, CDR1 is SGHTA and CDR2 FQGNSA. V gave up 1 base and J gave up 0 bases, with 18 bases separating them. CDR3 nucleotide sequence: TGTGCCAGCAGCTTAGTTTTCCCAGGGAGCCTCTACCAAGAGACCCAGTACTTC. This gives the protein CASSLVFPGSLYQETQYF.

This clonotype was counted between two and nine times. The gene calls are TRBV10-3 and TRBJ2-7; tentative D call: TRBD1 (6 bases). Trimming pared 6 bases from V and 1 base from J, leaving 19 bases between. The CDR3 has 16 amino acids. CDR1 ENHRY and CDR2 SYGVKD come from the germline V gene. CDR3 loop: CAIRGLRGPGSYEQYF. Here the CDR3 DNA reads TGTGCCATCAGGGGCCTCAGGGGACCGGGGTCCTACGAGCAGTACTTC.

The chain carries TRBV20-1 and TRBJ2-7, with D possibly TRBD2 on 5 matching bases. This CDR3 is 14 amino acids long. CDR1 and CDR2 (germline): DFQATT, SNEGSKA (reference sequence). V gave up 5 bases and J gave up 3 bases, with 17 bases separating them. CDR3 protein: CSAPMRTGNYEQYF. The CDR3, as DNA: TGCAGTGCTCCCATGCGGACGGGAAACTACGAGCAGTACTTC.